These 15 T cell receptor beta chains originate from one sample sequenced in a study of shared clonotypes between healthy human individuals. TCRdb's table, derived via immunoSEQ multiplex PCR, lists solely in-frame clones and lacks some. The sample gives some 1,100,000 clones, about four fifths of which show up once; approximately 0.52% is in the top ten. The material sequenced was memory CD4+ T cells from PBMCs. The subset: CD45RA-negative fraction. The origin of the receptors is a man younger than 30 in good health. Some clones in this sample may be carry-over from other donors' samples.

This chain uses TRBV19 with TRBJ1-2; D is ambiguous. The V end was cut by 6 bases, the J end by 4 bases, with 9 bases between. Per the germline V gene, CDR1 is LNHDA and CDR2 is SQIVND (reference sequence). The CDR3 sequence is 12 residues long. For the CDR3, the DNA is TGTGCCAGTAGCACCCTAAGCTATGGCTACACCTTC. It encodes CASSTLSYGYTF.

The V gene is TRBV19, the J gene TRBJ2-4, with TRBD2 matching over 16 bases. The CDR3 is 17 amino acids. The V gene's germline CDR1 is LNHDA and CDR2 SQIVND (reference sequence). J was trimmed by 3 bases and V by 6 bases; bases with no gene match: 5. The CDR3 protein is CASRPGLAGGVKNIQYF. In DNA form, the CDR3 reads TGTGCCAGTAGACCGGGACTAGCGGGAGGGGTCAAAAACATTCAGTACTTC.

V usage is TRBV2 and J usage is TRBJ1-2; TRBD1 aligns across 8 bases. Unmatched junction bases numbered 0, after V lost 6 bases and J lost 3 bases. The germline V gene has CDR1 SNHLY and CDR2 FYNNEI. The CDR3 has 12 amino acids. CDR3 nucleotide sequence: TGTGCCAGCAGGGACAGGGACTATGGCTACACCTTC. Protein product: CASRDRDYGYTF. Variable domain in full (rest from reference TRBV2 and TRBJ1-2): EPEVTQTPSHQVTQMGQEVILRCVPISNHLYFYWYRQILGQKVEFLVSFYNNEISEKSEIFDDQFSVERPDGSNFTLKIRSTKLEDSAMYFCASRDRDYGYTFGSGTRLTVV.

The chain has TRBV7-9 and TRBJ1-1; weak D call: TRBD1 (6 bases). Trimming removed 0 bases at V and 4 bases at J, with 12 bases between. CDR3 length: 15 residues. Germline V CDR1 and CDR2: SEHNR, FQNEAQ (reference sequence). CDR3 in DNA: TGTGCCAGCAGCTTAGCAATCGGGGGCGGCACTGAAGCTTTCTTT. Translating gives CASSLAIGGGTEAFF.

The chain uses TRBV6-5 and TRBJ2-7, with TRBD1 identical over 7 bases. Germline-derived CDR1 and CDR2 are MNHEY and SVGAGI. The J segment lost 5 bases and the V segment lost 7 bases, leaving 11 bases of the junction unmatched. There are 14 residues in the CDR3. This chain's CDR3 is CASKTRDRTNEQYF. The CDR3 region has the DNA TGTGCCAGCAAAACAAGGGACAGAACAAACGAGCAGTACTTC.

This chain uses TRBV6-1 with TRBJ1-4; D is ambiguous. The CDR3 spans 13 residues. Trimming left V 3 bases short and J 10 bases short, with 12 bases between. The germline V gene has CDR1 MNHNS and CDR2 SASEGT. The CDR3 loop is CASSDSSAGKLFF. Written as DNA, the CDR3 is TGTGCCAGCAGTGATAGTTCAGCCGGAAAACTGTTTTTT.

V usage is TRBV27 and J usage is TRBJ1-2; 7 nucleotides align to TRBD1. Trimming removed 2 bases from V and 2 bases from J; junction bases left unmatched: 11. CDR3 length equals 17 residues. In germline, CDR1 is MNHEY, CDR2 SMNVEV (reference sequence). CDR3 protein: CASSLRSGGETNYGYTF. DNA for the CDR3: TGTGCCAGCAGTTTAAGATCAGGGGGGGAGACAAACTATGGCTACACCTTC.

This clone was counted ten times or more. The chain uses TRBV7-2 and TRBJ2-5; 10 nucleotides match TRBD2. Germline CDR1 and CDR2: SGHTA and FQGNSA. CDR3 length: 16 residues. Losses at the gene ends were 5 bases for V and 1 base for J; bases not matched to a gene: 7. The CDR3 reads CASSPSWTSGQETQYF. The DNA for the CDR3 is TGTGCCAGCAGCCCGTCCTGGACTAGCGGCCAAGAGACCCAGTACTTC.

The V call is TRBV7-8, the J call TRBJ2-2; D uncertain. Germline lookup yields CDR1 SGHVS and CDR2 FQNEAQ. V lost 1 base, J lost 7 bases, and 7 bases lay in between. There are 13 residues in the CDR3. For the CDR3, the DNA is TGTGCCAGCAGCTTAGGAGTCGGCGGGGAGCTGTTTTTT. Residues: CASSLGVGGELFF.

The chain uses TRBV30 and TRBJ1-1, with D hard to call. Deletions cut 2 bases from V and 7 bases from J, with 17 bases between. CDR3 length equals 14 residues. Germline CDR1 reads GTSNPN; CDR2 reads SVGIG (reference sequence). CDR3 sequence reads: CAWSIGLPSGEAFF. The CDR3 DNA reads TGTGCCTGGAGTATCGGGCTCCCGAGTGGTGAAGCTTTCTTT.

The rearrangement joins TRBV27 to TRBJ1-1; the D gene is possibly TRBD1 (6 bases). Per the germline V gene, CDR1 is MNHEY and CDR2 is SMNVEV (reference sequence). This CDR3 spans 13 amino acids. Trimming removed 5 bases at V and 8 bases at J, with 15 bases between. The CDR3 DNA reads as TGTGCCAGCAGTCCAAGGGGGGATATCGAAGCTTTCTTT. Translation: CASSPRGDIEAFF.

CDR3 residues: CASSSGQGNSETQYF. The CDR3 nucleotides read TGCGCCAGCAGTTCGGGACAGGGTAATTCAGAGACCCAGTACTTC. The rearrangement joins TRBV10-1 to TRBJ2-5, with 9 bases fitting TRBD1. CDR3 length equals 15 residues. J lost 4 bases, V lost 5 bases, and 8 bases had no gene match. CDR1 and CDR2 (germline): WNHNN, SYGVQD (reference sequence).

The chain combines TRBV30 with TRBJ2-7; 8 bases line up with TRBD2. CDR1 and CDR2 from the germline V gene are GTSNPN and SVGIG (reference sequence). After removal of 0 bases from V and 3 bases from J, the junction contained 16 bases not matched to a gene. The CDR3 is made up of 18 amino acids. This CDR3 reads CAWSVPLADPLPLYEQYF. The CDR3 DNA sequence: TGTGCCTGGAGTGTACCACTAGCGGACCCCCTCCCTCTCTACGAGCAGTACTTC.

Note on this clone: Other DNA sequences within the sample encode an identical CDR3. The chain is built from TRBV6-5 and TRBJ2-5; tentative D call: TRBD1 (7 bases). Between the trimmed V and J ends, which lost 0 bases and 3 bases, there was a span of 11 bases. The germline V gene has CDR1 MNHEY and CDR2 SVGAGI. This CDR3 comprises 15 residues. This CDR3 reads CASSYSAGTEETQYF. In nucleotides, the CDR3 is TGTGCCAGCAGTTACTCGGCGGGGACAGAAGAGACCCAGTACTTC.

The chain joins TRBV18 to TRBJ1-2; D possibly corresponds to TRBD1 (6 bases). Germline CDR1 KGHSH, CDR2 LQKENI. The CDR3 spans 16 residues. V was cut by 6 bases and J by 8 bases, with 25 bases left in between. The CDR3 loop reads CASSTQRAGGLEGYTF. DNA of the CDR3: TGTGCCAGCTCTACACAAAGAGCCGGGGGCCTTGAGGGCTACACCTTC.